A single sample gave rise to the 5 T cell receptor beta chains below, sequenced in a study of beta chain features in type 1 diabetes. Expressed TCRB transcripts were sequenced because the entire RNA isolate underwent reverse transcription. Assay: immunoSEQ multiplex PCR; the TCRdb copy retains only in-frame clones and omits some. Altogether 600,000 to 700,000 clones are present, 9.5% to 15% being singletons, with the ten largest covering about 0.11%. The antigens of these receptors remain unknown. The study, taken as a whole, reports: Shorter TCRB CDR3s, moderately but significantly so, marked every one of the four CD4+ subsets in Type 1 diabetes patients.

The specimen was naive CD4+ T cells from blood. These receptors were collected from a man younger than 40 with type 1 diabetes.

This clone has a handful of counts. The chain employs TRBV6-4 and TRBJ2-1; D possibly corresponds to TRBD2 (6 bases). Germline values: CDR1 MRHNA, CDR2 SNTAGT. V dropped 3 bases and J dropped 0 bases, with 6 bases sitting between them. The CDR3 runs 14 residues. CDR3 DNA: TGTGCCAGCAGTGAGGAGGGCTCCTACAATGAGCAGTTCTTC. Translating it yields CASSEEGSYNEQFF.

This chain links TRBV9 with TRBJ1-1, with 9 bases lining up with TRBD1. This CDR3 comprises 15 residues. Unmatched junction bases numbered 6, after V lost 2 bases and J lost 4 bases. Looked up from germline, CDR1 is SGDLS and CDR2 is YYNGEE. CDR3 protein: CASSVGTGMATEAFF. CDR3 nucleotide sequence: TGTGCCAGCAGCGTTGGGACAGGGATGGCCACTGAAGCTTTCTTT. The whole variable domain, filled in from reference TRBV9 and TRBJ1-1, reads DSGVTQTPKHLITATGQRVTLRCSPRSGDLSVYWYQQSLDQGLQFLIQYYNGEERAKGNILERFSAQQFPDLHSELNLSSLELGDSALYFCASSVGTGMATEAFFGQGTRLTVV.

This clone was detected only a few times. The genes are TRBV6-6 and TRBJ1-2; weak D call: TRBD1 (5 bases). CDR3 length equals 14 residues. Trimming took off 5 bases at V and 6 bases at J, with 16 bases between the two ends. The V gene's germline CDR1 is MNHNY and CDR2 SVGAGI (reference sequence). The DNA for the CDR3 is TGTGCCAGCAGTCTGCGGGGGGAGGATGATGGCTACACCTTC. It encodes CASSLRGEDDGYTF.

V is TRBV29-1 and J is TRBJ1-3; no clear D gene. Trimming left V 6 bases short and J 3 bases short, with 12 bases between. The CDR3 totals 13 residues. In germline, CDR1 is SQVTM, CDR2 ANQGSEA. The CDR3, as DNA: TGCAGCGTGGCCGCACAGAGTGGAAACACCATATATTTT. Translation: CSVAAQSGNTIYF. The whole variable domain, filled in from reference TRBV29-1 and TRBJ1-3, reads SAVISQKPSRDICQRGTSLTIQCQVDSQVTMMFWYRQQPGQSLTLIATANQGSEATYESGFVIDKFPISRPNLTFSTLTVSNMSPEDSSIYLCSVAAQSGNTIYFGEGSWLTVV.

This chain uses TRBV28 with TRBJ2-7, with a weak D call TRBD1 (7 bases). Germline CDR1 is MDHEN and CDR2 is SYDVKM. V was pared by 6 bases and J by 1 base, with 13 bases between. The CDR3 is 14 residues long. CDR3 nucleotides: TGTGCCAGCAGGCAGGGGGGCAAGTCCTACGAGCAGTACTTC. It encodes CASRQGGKSYEQYF.